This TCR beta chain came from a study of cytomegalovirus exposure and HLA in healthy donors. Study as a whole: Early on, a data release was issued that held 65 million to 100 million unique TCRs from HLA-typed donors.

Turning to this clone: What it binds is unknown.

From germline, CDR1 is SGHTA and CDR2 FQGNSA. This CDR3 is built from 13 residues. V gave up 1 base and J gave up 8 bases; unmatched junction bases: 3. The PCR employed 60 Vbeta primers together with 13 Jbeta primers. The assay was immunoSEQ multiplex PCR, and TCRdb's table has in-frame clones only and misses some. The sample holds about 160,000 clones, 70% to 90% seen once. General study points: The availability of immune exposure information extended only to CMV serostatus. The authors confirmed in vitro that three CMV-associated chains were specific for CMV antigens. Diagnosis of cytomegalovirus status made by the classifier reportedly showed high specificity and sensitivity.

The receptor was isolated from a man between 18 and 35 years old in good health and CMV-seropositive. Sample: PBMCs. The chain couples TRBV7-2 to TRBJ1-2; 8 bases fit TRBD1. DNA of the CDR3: TGTGCCAGCAGCTTAGGGACAGGGTGGGGCTACACCTTC. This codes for CASSLGTGWGYTF.